A single sample gave rise to the 12 T cell receptor beta chains below, sequenced in a study of regulatory T cells in long-lasting Graves disease. For TCR beta, libraries came from iRepertoire HTBI primers and Arm-PCR of CDR3 regions. TCRdb re-derived calls from the multiplex PCR reads in MiXCR, one entry per CDR3 protein. The table records a few hundred thousand distinct CDR3 sequences, approximately 10% of them present only once. Time point denoted: newly diagnosed GD, antithyroid drugs for less than 3 months. RNA extracted from PBMCs served as the sequencing template. The data also belong to a second study, concerning T cells in Graves' hyperthyroidism and ophthalmopathy.

Sample: peripheral blood mononuclear cells (PBMCs), taken at new diagnosis, from a patient treated with antithyroid drugs. The receptors come from a woman younger than 30 with Graves disease.

This clonotype was found many times. This chain joins TRBV4-1 and TRBJ1-1; D gene unclear. The CDR3 sequence is 16 residues long. V was shortened by 3 bases and J by 6 bases, with 20 bases between the two germline ends. Per germline, CDR1 MGHRA and CDR2 YSYEKL. The CDR3, as DNA: TGCGCCAGCAGCCACAGACACCGTTTCCTAGGGCCTGAAGCTTTCTTT. This codes for CASSHRHRFLGPEAFF.

This clonotype was picked up a small number of times. The chain has TRBV9 and TRBJ2-3; D may match TRBD1 or TRBD2 (6 bases each). Per the germline V gene, CDR1 is SGDLS and CDR2 is YYNGEE. V was shortened by 4 bases and J by 3 bases, with 15 bases between the two germline ends. CDR3 length: 15 amino acids. CDR3 sequence (DNA): TGTGCCAGCAGCCAGGAGGGGGTGTTAACAGATACGCAGTATTTT. Encoded protein: CASSQEGVLTDTQYF.

The J gene is TRBJ1-1, the V gene TRBV4-1; tentatively, D is TRBD1 (5 bases). Germline-derived CDR1 and CDR2 are MGHRA and YSYEKL. The V end lost 4 bases, the J end lost 2 bases, and 23 bases lay between the germline ends. The CDR3 is 18 residues long. CDR3 in DNA: TGCGCCAGCAGCCGCACGAGTCGGACACGGGACCGTAACACTGAAGCTTTCTTT. It encodes CASSRTSRTRDRNTEAFF.

The chain links TRBV28 to TRBJ2-7; D is undetermined. Germline CDR1 reads MDHEN; CDR2 reads SYDVKM. The CDR3 consists of 13 residues. V was shortened by 1 base and J by 7 bases, with 11 bases between the two germline ends. Written as DNA, the CDR3 is TGTGCCAGCAGTTTATTACAGAAGGGAGAGCAGTACTTC. It specifies CASSLLQKGEQYF.

The chain links TRBV9 to TRBJ2-1; D is unresolved. CDR1 and CDR2 (germline): SGDLS, YYNGEE. The CDR3 length is 13 residues. Deletions cut 3 bases from V and 3 bases from J, with 7 bases between. CDR3 sequence reads: CASSATYYNEQFF. The CDR3 nucleotides read TGTGCCAGCAGCGCTACTTACTACAATGAGCAGTTCTTC.

This clonotype was detected a few times. This sequence may be a read error, since a much larger clone differs from it by one base. The J gene is TRBJ1-1, the V gene TRBV20-1; D is uncertain. The CDR3 extends over 10 amino acids. The germline V gene has CDR1 DFQATT and CDR2 SNEGSKA (reference sequence). The CDR3 reads CSEVQTEALF. CDR3 nucleotide sequence: TGCAGTGAGGTTCAGACTGAAGCTCTCTTT.

This clonotype was seen ten or more times. One junction end disagrees with the germline gene, perhaps due to a read error. The chain has TRBV5-1 and TRBJ1-5; D not resolved. The CDR3 is 15 amino acids. Germline CDR1 is SGHRS and CDR2 is YFSETQ. The DNA of the CDR3 is TGTGCCAGCAGCTTGGGCCAGAATAGCAATCAGCCCCAGCATTTT. Encoded protein: CASSLGQNSNQPQHF.

This clonotype was counted many times. V gene TRBV27 combines with J gene TRBJ1-6; D is possibly TRBD1 (5 bases). Germline V gene data show CDR1 as MNHEY and CDR2 as SMNVEV (reference sequence). This CDR3 is built from 13 residues. V was trimmed by 4 bases and J by 6 bases, leaving 7 bases between them. The CDR3 DNA is TGTGCCAGCAGTTGGGGCTTTAATTCACCCCTCCACTTT. Amino acid sequence: CASSWGFNSPLHF.

This clonotype was observed at least ten times. V and J are TRBV27 and TRBJ2-2; no clear D gene. The V and J ends lost 2 bases and 3 bases respectively, with 10 bases between them. This CDR3 comprises 15 residues. CDR1 MNHEY and CDR2 SMNVEV come from the germline V gene (reference sequence). Here the CDR3 reads CASSLGPLDTGELFF. The CDR3 DNA sequence: TGTGCCAGCAGTTTAGGGCCTTTGGACACCGGGGAGCTGTTTTTT.

Concerning this clonotype itself: Given the absence of the conserved phenylalanine or tryptophan at the CDR3 end, a read error is likely. This chain uses TRBV5-1 with TRBJ1-2; TRBD1 matches at 7 bases. The germline V gene has CDR1 SGHRS and CDR2 YFSETQ. This CDR3 comprises 15 residues. With 4 bases clipped from V and 4 bases from J, the junction kept 10 bases outside the gene matches. CDR3 in amino acids: CASSPRQGSGYGYTL. CDR3 DNA: TGCGCCAGCAGCCCCCGACAGGGTTCCGGCTATGGCTACACCCTC.

This clonotype was seen at least ten times. This chain links TRBV9 with TRBJ2-7; D not certain. V was trimmed by 0 bases and J by 4 bases, leaving 11 bases between them. This CDR3 contains 14 residues. Germline V gene sequence: CDR1 SGDLS, CDR2 YYNGEE. CDR3 loop: CASSVGHSMYEQYF. As DNA, the CDR3 is TGTGCCAGCAGCGTAGGGCACAGCATGTACGAGCAGTACTTC.

This clonotype was seen repeatedly, ten times or more. The CDR3 coding sequence is TGTGCCAGCACCTCTAGCCTGGGCCTTGATACGCAGTATTTT. This gives the protein CASTSSLGLDTQYF. The chain is built from TRBV7-2 and TRBJ2-3, with TRBD2 as a possible D gene (5 bases). Germline V gene lookup returns CDR1 SGHTA and CDR2 FQGNSA. The CDR3 contains 14 residues. V was cut by 7 bases and J by 6 bases, with 17 bases left in between. Using reference TRBV7-2 and TRBJ2-3 for the parts outside the CDR3, the full variable domain is GAGVSQSPSNKVTEKGKDVELRCDPISGHTALYWYRQSLGQGLEFLIYFQGNSAPDKSGLPSDRFSAERTGGSVSTLTIQRTQQEDSAVYLCASTSSLGLDTQYFGPGTRLTVL.